The sequence of this T cell receptor (beta chain) was determined in a study of cytomegalovirus exposure and HLA in healthy donors. The study ran its PCR with 60 Vbeta and 13 Jbeta primers. Sequencing was performed with immunoSEQ multiplex PCR; in TCRdb, only in-frame clones are kept and a portion is missing. Its table lists 80,000 to 100,000 clones. The origin of this receptor is a man aged 45-65 years in good health and CMV-seronegative. The sequenced sample consisted of PBMCs.

The CDR3 DNA is TGCGCCAGCAGTGATTATAAGGGAGGCTATGGCTACACCTTC. It is translated as CASSDYKGGYGYTF. V is TRBV10-1 and J is TRBJ1-2; no firm D call. Germline assignment: CDR1 WNHNN and CDR2 SYGVQD (reference sequence). V was trimmed by 3 bases and J by 4 bases, leaving 12 bases between them. The CDR3 sequence is 14 residues long.